This TCR beta chain is drawn from a study of identical twins. Study-wide results and limits: There were fewer insertions in abundant cord blood beta clonotypes, but memory repertoires showed no such pattern.

A universal primer site came from template switching; cDNA carried unique molecular identifiers. TCRdb re-called the 5' RACE reads with MiXCR, one entry per CDR3 protein. The sample lists 200,000 to 250,000 distinct CDR3 sequences; about 13% were seen once. CDR1 is LGHNA, CDR2 YSLEER, per germline. The CDR3 has 16 amino acids. Trimming left V 0 bases short and J 7 bases short, with 19 bases between. As concerns this clonotype: The antigen is undetermined.

This sample also appeared in a second study, on yellow fever vaccine responses in identical twins.

The TCR was taken from a woman aged 18-29 years in good health. The sequenced sample was memory (CD45RO+) T cells sorted from blood. The rearrangement uses TRBV4-3 and TRBJ2-7, with D possibly TRBD2 on 5 matching bases. The chain's CDR3 is CASSQDQERPSSEQYF. The CDR3 coding sequence is TGCGCCAGCAGCCAAGATCAAGAGCGGCCAAGCTCTGAGCAGTACTTC.